This passage covers 27 T cell receptor beta chains from one sample sequenced in a study of T cell changes during pregnancy in multiple sclerosis. Data came from immunoSEQ multiplex PCR; TCRdb stores just in-frame clones and leaves some out. Of about 43,000 clones listed, approximately 88% were seen once; the top ten hold approximately 5.1%. Sample: peripheral blood, taken in the first trimester of pregnancy. The source of these receptors is a female donor in good health, enrolled as a control in a pregnancy study.

The chain carries TRBV28 and TRBJ1-1; 7 bases are a match to TRBD1. Germline V CDR1 and CDR2: MDHEN, SYDVKM. Trimming took 6 bases from V and 1 from J; bases not matched to a gene: 5. The CDR3 has 14 residues. The CDR3 is CASSRTGENTEAFF. In DNA form, the CDR3 reads TGTGCCAGCAGCCGAACAGGGGAGAACACTGAAGCTTTCTTT.

This clone has a single count. The gene calls are TRBV7-9 and TRBJ2-1; a possible D gene is TRBD2 (6 bases). The germline CDR1 and CDR2 sequences are SEHNR and FQNEAQ (reference sequence). With 1 base removed from V and 4 bases from J, the gap between germline ends came to 14 bases. The CDR3 extends over 16 amino acids. Here the CDR3 DNA reads TGTGCCAGCAGCTTAGGTGGAGGACTACAATACAATGAGCAGTTCTTC. Translated, it gives CASSLGGGLQYNEQFF. The full variable domain, rest sourced from reference TRBV7-9 and TRBJ2-1, is DTGVSQNPRHKITKRGQNVTFRCDPISEHNRLYWYRQTLGQGPEFLTYFQNEAQLEKSRLLSDRFSAERPKGSFSTLEIQRTEQGDSAMYLCASSLGGGLQYNEQFFGPGTRLTVL.

The V call is TRBV7-3, the J call TRBJ2-2; no definite D call. Germline CDR1 is SGHTA and CDR2 is FQGTGA. The CDR3 sequence is 15 residues long. V was trimmed by 2 bases and J by 0 bases, leaving 7 bases between them. The CDR3 here is CASSLSVANTGELFF. CDR3 nucleotide sequence: TGTGCCAGCAGCTTATCCGTTGCGAACACCGGGGAGCTGTTTTTT. The variable domain in full, with the rest retrieved from reference TRBV7-3 and TRBJ2-2, is GAGVSQTPSNKVTEKGKYVELRCDPISGHTALYWYRQSLGQGPEFLIYFQGTGAADDSGLPNDRFFAVRPEGSVSTLKIQRTERGDSAVYLCASSLSVANTGELFFGEGSRLTVL.

This clone was seen more than once but under ten times. This sample includes further DNA sequences coding for the same CDR3. This rearrangement joins TRBV7-2 to TRBJ1-5; D not resolved. Trimming pared 5 bases from V and 4 bases from J, leaving 12 bases between. Germline V gene lookup returns CDR1 SGHTA and CDR2 FQGNSA. The length of the CDR3 is 14 residues. The CDR3 loop reads CASSPTGGNQPQHF. The CDR3 DNA follows: TGTGCCAGCAGCCCTACTGGAGGGAATCAGCCCCAGCATTTT.

The rearrangement links TRBV9 to TRBJ2-7; 7 bases are shared with TRBD1. Germline V gives CDR1 SGDLS, CDR2 YYNGEE. The trim removed 4 bases at V and 4 bases at J, leaving 11 bases unmatched. The CDR3 covers 15 residues. The CDR3 loop reads CASSSATGVSYEQYF. The CDR3 coding sequence is TGTGCCAGCAGCTCCGCCACAGGGGTATCATACGAGCAGTACTTC.

The table lists this clone with a few counts. The chain links TRBV9 to TRBJ2-5, with 8 nucleotides matching TRBD2. Germline loops: CDR1 SGDLS, CDR2 YYNGEE. This CDR3 is 18 amino acids long. With 4 bases clipped from V and 4 bases from J, the junction kept 18 bases outside the gene matches. The CDR3 sequence: CASSPRGGGAGEGETQYF. In nucleotides, the CDR3 is TGTGCCAGCAGCCCACGGGGGGGAGGGGCGGGAGAGGGAGAGACCCAGTACTTC.

The V gene is TRBV28, the J gene TRBJ2-1, with 7 positions matching TRBD2. Trimming cost V 7 bases and J 4 bases; bases outside gene matches: 16. The CDR3 is 17 residues long. Germline V gene data show CDR1 as MDHEN and CDR2 as SYDVKM. The CDR3 DNA reads TGTGCCAGCACCGACCCGGTTGGGGGGAGGGAATACAATGAGCAGTTCTTC. Its translation: CASTDPVGGREYNEQFF.

This clone was seen a single time. V usage is TRBV5-4 and J usage is TRBJ2-5, with TRBD1 matching 9 bases. The CDR3 covers 15 residues. Trimming removed 2 bases from V and 5 bases from J; junction bases left unmatched: 7. Germline CDR1 SGHNT, CDR2 YYREEE (reference sequence). This CDR3 reads CASSLRTGVMETQYF. As DNA, the CDR3 is TGTGCCAGCAGCTTAAGGACAGGGGTGATGGAGACCCAGTACTTC.

The chain uses TRBV18 and TRBJ2-3, with 14 bases lining up with TRBD2. CDR1 and CDR2 (germline): KGHSH, LQKENI. The CDR3 is made up of 19 amino acids. V lost 3 bases to trimming and J lost 3 bases; unmatched junction nucleotides: 11. The CDR3 DNA reads as TGTGCCAGCTCACCTCTGACTAGCGGGGGGGTTCTCCCGACAGATACGCAGTATTTT. Amino acids: CASSPLTSGGVLPTDTQYF. Full variable domain (rest looked up from reference TRBV18 and TRBJ2-3): NAGVMQNPRHLVRRRGQEARLRCSPMKGHSHVYWYRQLPEEGLKFMVYLQKENIIDESGMPKERFSAEFPKEGPSILRIQQVVRGDSAAYFCASSPLTSGGVLPTDTQYFGPGTRLTVL.

This clone was seen once. V and J are TRBV6-1 and TRBJ2-7; maybe TRBD2 (7 bases). CDR1 and CDR2 (germline): MNHNS, SASEGT. The germline V and J ends were trimmed by 2 bases and 6 bases, with 17 bases remaining between them. The CDR3 runs to 15 residues. CDR3 in DNA: TGTGCCAGCAGTGAAATGGAGGGGGAGGGATCCGAGCAGTACTTC. It encodes CASSEMEGEGSEQYF.

This chain uses TRBV6-5 with TRBJ2-7; possible D gene TRBD1, 5 bases. The germline gives CDR1 MNHEY, CDR2 SVGAGI. The CDR3 is 15 residues long. V was cut by 0 bases and J by 0 bases, with 9 bases left in between. CDR3 region: CASSYSADSSYEQYF. The CDR3 region has the DNA TGTGCCAGCAGTTACTCGGCAGACAGCTCCTACGAGCAGTACTTC.

The genes are TRBV28 and TRBJ1-3; D gene uncertain. Germline V lookup: CDR1 MDHEN, CDR2 SYDVKM. The V and J ends lost 4 bases and 0 bases respectively, with 10 bases between them. The CDR3 totals 15 residues. The CDR3 here is CASSSTPISGNTIYF. CDR3 bases: TGTGCCAGCAGTTCCACTCCGATCTCTGGAAACACCATATATTTT.

The chain combines TRBV6-4 with TRBJ2-1; D is perhaps TRBD2 (6 bases). The CDR3 consists of 14 residues. Germline CDR1 reads MRHNA; CDR2 reads SNTAGT. V gave up 0 bases and J gave up 4 bases, with 7 bases separating them. Here the CDR3 DNA reads TGTGCCAGCAGTGACTCGGGGGGTTACAATGAGCAGTTCTTC. This translates into CASSDSGGYNEQFF.

V gene TRBV7-6 combines with J gene TRBJ2-1; no definite D call. Germline values: CDR1 SGHVS, CDR2 FNYEAQ. CDR3 size: 14 residues. Trimming stripped 1 base from V and 6 bases from J, with 10 bases between. The CDR3, as DNA: TGTGCCAGCAGCTTAGTCCTAACGGGCAATGAGCAGTTCTTC. Protein: CASSLVLTGNEQFF.

V is TRBV2 and J is TRBJ1-4, with D possibly matching TRBD1 (5 bases). CDR3 length: 13 residues. Looked up from germline, CDR1 is SNHLY and CDR2 is FYNNEI. Trimming took off 10 bases at V and 1 base at J, with 10 bases between the two ends. DNA of the CDR3: TGTGCCACCGGGGGGGGAACTAATGAAAAACTGTTTTTT. This encodes CATGGGTNEKLFF.

The chain joins TRBV9 to TRBJ2-6; 8 bases fit TRBD1. Trimming removed 0 bases from V and 2 bases from J; junction bases left unmatched: 4. Germline V CDR1 and CDR2: SGDLS, YYNGEE. CDR3 length: 17 amino acids. The CDR3 sequence is CASSVADRAAGANVLTF. DNA of the CDR3: TGTGCCAGCAGCGTAGCGGACAGGGCAGCTGGGGCCAACGTCCTGACTTTC. The full variable domain, completed using reference TRBV9 and TRBJ2-6, is DSGVTQTPKHLITATGQRVTLRCSPRSGDLSVYWYQQSLDQGLQFLIQYYNGEERAKGNILERFSAQQFPDLHSELNLSSLELGDSALYFCASSVADRAAGANVLTFGAGSRLTVL.

The V gene is TRBV9, the J gene TRBJ1-5; D is unresolved. Trimming shortened V by 1 base and J by 5 bases, and 7 bases separated the two germline ends. Germline CDR1 reads SGDLS; CDR2 reads YYNGEE. The CDR3 totals 13 residues. CDR3 in amino acids: CASSVNSDQPQHF. In DNA, the CDR3 is TGTGCCAGCAGCGTAAACAGTGATCAGCCCCAGCATTTT.

The V and J genes are TRBV12-5 and TRBJ2-3; a possible D gene is TRBD1 (5 bases). The CDR3 covers 14 residues. V dropped 4 bases and J dropped 1 base, with 9 bases sitting between them. Germline V lookup: CDR1 LGHNT, CDR2 FRNRAP. This CDR3 is CASGSPTGTDTQYF. The CDR3 nucleotides are TGTGCTAGTGGTTCCCCGACAGGCACAGATACGCAGTATTTT. The full variable domain, completed using reference TRBV12-5 and TRBJ2-3, is DARVTQTPRHKVTEMGQEVTMRCQPILGHNTVFWYRQTMMQGLELLAYFRNRAPLDDSGMPKDRFSAEMPDATLATLKIQPSEPRDSAVYFCASGSPTGTDTQYFGPGTRLTVL.

The rearrangement joins TRBV6-1 to TRBJ1-2; TRBD1 matches at 7 bases. The V gene end was trimmed by 11 bases and the J gene end by 6 bases; junction bases not matched to a gene: 12. CDR3 size: 13 residues. CDR1 is MNHNS, CDR2 SASEGT, per germline. The CDR3 DNA reads as TGTGCCTGCCGACAGAAGGGGACAGATGGCTACACCTTC. Protein: CACRQKGTDGYTF.

The chain has TRBV27 and TRBJ1-1; D may be TRBD1 (5 bases). Per germline, CDR1 MNHEY and CDR2 SMNVEV (reference sequence). This CDR3 has 13 residues. Trimming shortened V by 3 bases and J by 4 bases, and 9 bases separated the two germline ends. The CDR3 loop reads CASSLSGVTEAFF. The CDR3 coding sequence is TGTGCCAGCAGTTTGTCGGGGGTCACTGAAGCTTTCTTT.

This chain links TRBV7-9 with TRBJ1-4; 11 nucleotides agree with TRBD1. This CDR3 has 17 residues. V lost 5 bases to trimming and J lost 2 bases; unmatched junction nucleotides: 7. The germline V gene encodes CDR1 SEHNR and CDR2 FQNEAQ (reference sequence). In DNA, the CDR3 is TGTGCCAGCAGCCGACGGGACAGGGGGTCCACTAATGAAAAACTGTTTTTT. Translated: CASSRRDRGSTNEKLFF.

The rearrangement joins TRBV7-2 to TRBJ2-5, with D possibly being TRBD1 or TRBD2 (5 bases each). The J call may be wrong; the DNA end is better matched by TRBJ2-7. Germline loops: CDR1 SGHTA, CDR2 FQGNSA. CDR3 length: 14 residues. In nucleotides, the CDR3 is TGTGCCAGCAGCTACCCGGCTGGTGGGGGCGAGCAGTACTTC. Its protein product is CASSYPAGGGEQYF.

The gene calls are TRBV14 and TRBJ1-1; D unresolved. Trimming removed 3 bases from V and 4 bases from J, with 12 bases in between. The CDR3 is made up of 14 amino acids. Germline values: CDR1 SGHDN, CDR2 FVKESK. The CDR3 DNA is TGTGCCAGCAGCCAGGATGGGAGGATCACTGAAGCTTTCTTT. This codes for CASSQDGRITEAFF.

The chain carries TRBV28 and TRBJ1-3; D is unclear. From germline, CDR1 is MDHEN and CDR2 SYDVKM. The CDR3 is made up of 15 amino acids. V gave up 3 bases and J gave up 4 bases, with 13 bases separating them. CDR3 amino acids: CASSLDARRGNTIYF. The CDR3 nucleotides are TGTGCCAGCAGTTTGGACGCCAGGAGGGGAAACACCATATATTTT.

The table lists this clone with a count of one. V is TRBV11-2 and J is TRBJ2-7; D not certain. The CDR3 runs to 18 residues. Germline V gives CDR1 SGHAT, CDR2 FQNNGV. V shed 5 bases and J shed 3 bases, with 26 bases lying between them. The chain's CDR3 is CASSLFPDNRLQDYEQYF. The CDR3 DNA reads as TGTGCCAGCAGCCTTTTTCCGGATAATAGACTTCAAGACTACGAGCAGTACTTC.

The CDR3 coding sequence is TGTGCCAGCAGCATGGGACAGGGTAAGGAGACCCAGTACTTC. Translated, it gives CASSMGQGKETQYF. This chain links TRBV9 with TRBJ2-5; TRBD1 matches at 9 bases. CDR1 is SGDLS and CDR2 is YYNGEE in the germline V gene. CDR3 size: 14 residues. Losses at the gene ends were 4 bases for V and 5 bases for J; bases not matched to a gene: 6. The full variable domain, with the rest looked up from reference TRBV9 and TRBJ2-5, is DSGVTQTPKHLITATGQRVTLRCSPRSGDLSVYWYQQSLDQGLQFLIQYYNGEERAKGNILERFSAQQFPDLHSELNLSSLELGDSALYFCASSMGQGKETQYFGPGTRLLVL.

This clone was seen a handful of times. The chain has TRBV6-4 and TRBJ2-1; possible D gene TRBD2, 7 bases. Germline V gene sequence: CDR1 MRHNA, CDR2 SNTAGT. V lost 5 bases to trimming and J lost 5 bases, with 16 bases between them. The CDR3 has 15 residues. CDR3: CASSPMGGANNEQFF. CDR3 coding DNA: TGTGCCAGCAGTCCCATGGGGGGGGCAAACAATGAGCAGTTCTTC.